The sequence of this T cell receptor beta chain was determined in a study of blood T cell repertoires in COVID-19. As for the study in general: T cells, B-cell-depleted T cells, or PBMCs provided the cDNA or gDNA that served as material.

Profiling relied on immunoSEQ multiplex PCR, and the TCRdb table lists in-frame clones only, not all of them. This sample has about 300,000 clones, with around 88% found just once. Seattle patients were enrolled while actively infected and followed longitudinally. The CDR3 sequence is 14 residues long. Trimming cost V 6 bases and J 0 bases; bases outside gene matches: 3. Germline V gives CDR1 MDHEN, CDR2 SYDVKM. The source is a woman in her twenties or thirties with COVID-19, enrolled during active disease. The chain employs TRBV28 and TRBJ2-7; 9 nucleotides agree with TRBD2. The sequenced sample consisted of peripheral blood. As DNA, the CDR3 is TGTGCCAGCAGACCAGCGGGAGGCTCCTACGAGCAGTACTTC. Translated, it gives CASRPAGGSYEQYF.